This TCR beta chain is drawn from a study of response to subunit inactivated influenza vaccine. General observations from the study: The authors proposed limited new T cell recruitment per seasonal influenza vaccination.

Via MiXCR, TCRdb re-called the RT-PCR reads, giving one row per CDR3 protein. The data hold 700,000 to 900,000 distinct CDR3 sequences, with 20% to 25% observed a single time. This clonotype was counted a few times. No antigen is known for it. The sample in question was PBMCs from blood, obtained approximately 5 days after vaccination. The sequence was collected from a man aged 50-60 years who received an inactivated influenza vaccine.

This CDR3 reads CSASMTGEQPQHF. CDR3 nucleotides: TGCAGTGCTAGTATGACAGGGGAACAGCCCCAGCATTTT. The gene calls are TRBV20-1 and TRBJ1-5; TRBD1 agrees at 8 bases. The CDR3 sequence is 13 residues long. The germline V gene encodes CDR1 DFQATT and CDR2 SNEGSKA (reference sequence). V was clipped by 3 bases and J by 7 bases; unmatched bases: 5.